These 8 T cell receptor beta chains share one sample of origin, sequenced in a study of CD8 T cells in ankylosing spondylitis. TCRdb recomputed calls from the 5' RACE reads with MiXCR, one row per CDR3 protein. The sample gives more than 150,000 distinct CDR3 sequences, 10% to 15% of which show up once; about 15% is in the top ten. Sequenced sample: blood, either unsorted or a sorted T cell fraction (not recorded which). Source of these receptors: a male donor with ankylosing spondylitis or in good health (not recorded which).

This clonotype was detected ten times or more. V gene TRBV12-3 or TRBV12-4 combines with J gene TRBJ1-5; D gene ambiguous. Trimming stripped 5 bases from V and 2 bases from J, with 10 bases between. This CDR3 is built from 14 residues. This CDR3 reads CASSPGGGNQPQHF. CDR3 in DNA: TGTGCCAGCAGTCCCGGTGGGGGCAATCAGCCCCAGCATTTT.

This clonotype occurred many times. This rearrangement joins TRBV12-3 or TRBV12-4 to TRBJ1-2; possible D gene TRBD1, 6 bases. The V and J ends lost 5 bases and 4 bases respectively, with 11 bases between them. This CDR3 is 13 amino acids long. The CDR3 protein is CASSEGGIYGYTF. DNA for the CDR3: TGTGCCAGCAGTGAAGGGGGAATCTATGGCTACACCTTC.

The chain recombines TRBV12-3 or TRBV12-4 with TRBJ1-1; no reliable D call. The length of the CDR3 is 11 residues. V gave up 6 bases and J gave up 3 bases, with 5 bases separating them. The CDR3 spells CASRSHTEAFF. CDR3 coding DNA: TGTGCCAGCAGAAGCCACACTGAAGCTTTCTTT.

V usage is TRBV12-3 or TRBV12-4 and J usage is TRBJ1-2; 8 nucleotides agree with TRBD1. V shed 6 bases and J 4 bases; nucleotides not matched to a gene: 16. This CDR3 spans 17 amino acids. CDR3 protein: CASSLQGQDSLTYGYTF. CDR3 in DNA: TGTGCCAGCAGCCTCCAGGGACAGGATTCTTTAACCTATGGCTACACCTTC.

The gene calls are TRBV27 and TRBJ2-2, with 7 bases lining up with TRBD1. This CDR3 spans 17 amino acids. With V trimmed by 4 bases and J by 6 bases, 14 bases remained unmatched. Germline CDR1 reads MNHEY; CDR2 reads SMNVEV (reference sequence). This chain's CDR3 is CASSWDSFRGTPGELFF. CDR3 sequence (DNA): TGTGCCAGCAGTTGGGACAGTTTCCGCGGAACCCCCGGGGAGCTGTTTTTT.

This clonotype showed up many times. The V gene is TRBV11-2, the J gene TRBJ2-1; possibly TRBD1 or TRBD2 for D (6 bases each). Germline assignment: CDR1 SGHAT and CDR2 FQNNGV. Deletions cut 3 bases from V and 7 bases from J, with 25 bases between. The CDR3 loop spans 18 amino acids. The CDR3 coding sequence is TGTGCCAGCAGCTTTAGGGTCCGGGGGCGGAGTGGGTGGAATGAGCAGTTCTTC. This codes for CASSFRVRGRSGWNEQFF.

The chain uses TRBV20-1 and TRBJ2-7; D is tentatively TRBD1 or TRBD2 (5 bases each). In germline, CDR1 is DFQATT, CDR2 SNEGSKA (reference sequence). The CDR3 sequence is 16 residues long. V dropped 6 bases and J dropped 2 bases, with 23 bases sitting between them. This CDR3 reads CSASGREQARAYEQYF. In nucleotides, the CDR3 is TGCAGTGCCAGCGGACGGGAACAGGCGCGGGCCTACGAGCAGTACTTC.

This chain connects TRBV11-1 to TRBJ2-1; 12 bases agree with TRBD2. Trimming removed 1 base from V and 7 bases from J; junction bases left unmatched: 11. This CDR3 region has 18 residues. CDR1 SGHAT and CDR2 FQDESV come from the germline V gene (reference sequence). CDR3 amino acids: CASSLGDRLAGDLNEQFF. CDR3 coding DNA: TGTGCCAGCAGCTTAGGGGACCGACTAGCGGGAGATTTGAATGAGCAGTTCTTC.